The source of this T cell receptor beta chain is a study of control samples from healthy donors and cancer patients. Repertoires were generated with immunoSEQ multiplex PCR, while TCRdb's copy carries only in-frame clones and drops some. The profile covers around 110,000 clones, with over 85% appearing a single time and roughly 2.5% taken by the ten largest. The sequence was obtained from a man between 25 and 39 years old in good health. Sequenced: blood.

The CDR3 region has the DNA TGTGCCAGTAGTTTCGCCACCTACAGGGGCAGAGAGACTGAAGCTTTCTTT. The encoded protein is CASSFATYRGRETEAFF. The chain couples TRBV19 to TRBJ1-1; 7 nucleotides line up with TRBD1. CDR1 and CDR2 from the germline V gene are LNHDA and SQIVND (reference sequence). J gave up 5 bases and V 5 bases, and 17 bases lay outside the gene matches. The CDR3 sequence is 17 residues long.